This entry lists 6 T cell receptor beta chains sequenced from one sample in a study of blood T cell repertoires in COVID-19. TCRdb's table, derived via immunoSEQ multiplex PCR, lists solely in-frame clones and lacks some. In the table there are roughly 270,000 clones, roughly 87% of which are singletons. What was sequenced was peripheral blood. These receptors all stem from a man aged 18 to 29 with active or convalescent COVID-19.

J is TRBJ2-7 and V is TRBV2, with 9 bases that match TRBD1. Losses at the gene ends were 8 bases for V and 2 bases for J; bases not matched to a gene: 1. The CDR3 has 12 amino acids. Germline V lookup: CDR1 SNHLY, CDR2 FYNNEI. The CDR3: CASRQGAYEQYF. The CDR3 nucleotides read TGTGCCAGCCGACAGGGGGCCTACGAGCAGTACTTC.

The rearrangement uses TRBV19 and TRBJ1-5, with D maybe TRBD1 (5 bases). There are 15 residues in the CDR3. Germline loops: CDR1 LNHDA, CDR2 SQIVND (reference sequence). The V gene lost 6 bases and the J gene lost 0 bases, with 12 bases spanning the gap. The chain's CDR3 is CASSLTGNSNQPQHF. The CDR3 bases are TGTGCCAGTAGCCTCACAGGAAATAGCAATCAGCCCCAGCATTTT.

V and J are TRBV28 and TRBJ1-2; D uncertain. V lost 5 bases, J lost 7 bases, and 5 bases lay in between. The CDR3 sequence is 10 residues long. Germline V gene lookup returns CDR1 MDHEN and CDR2 SYDVKM. CDR3 in DNA: TGTGCCAGCAGTGGCAGTGGCTACACCTTC. Translated: CASSGSGYTF.

This clone was seen once. The chain is built from TRBV6-5 and TRBJ2-7; 11 bases align to TRBD2. Trimming took 0 bases from V and 2 from J; bases not matched to a gene: 3. CDR1 MNHEY and CDR2 SVGAGI come from the germline V gene. The CDR3 sequence is 16 residues long. CDR3 bases: TGTGCCAGCAGTTACTCACTAGCGGGGGCAACCTACGAGCAGTACTTC. Translation: CASSYSLAGATYEQYF.

The gene calls are TRBV7-8 and TRBJ1-2; tentatively, D is TRBD1 (6 bases). Trimming pared 0 bases from V and 5 bases from J, leaving 7 bases between. This CDR3 comprises 13 residues. In germline, CDR1 is SGHVS, CDR2 FQNEAQ. The CDR3, as DNA: TGTGCCAGCAGCTTAGCGCAGGGGTATGGCTACACCTTC. Protein: CASSLAQGYGYTF.

V usage is TRBV5-6 and J usage is TRBJ1-6; a possible D gene is TRBD1 (6 bases). There are 14 residues in the CDR3. CDR1 is SGHDT and CDR2 is YYEEEE in the germline V gene. V shed 2 bases and J shed 6 bases, with 9 bases lying between them. CDR3 bases: TGTGCCAGCAGCTTTCTGGGGGCTAATTCACCCCTCCACTTT. Translating it yields CASSFLGANSPLHF.